The 10 T cell receptor beta chains presented below share a single source sample, sequenced in a study of CD8 T cells in Susac syndrome. The authors reverse transcribed roughly 0.5 to 1 ug RNA with random hexamers. TCRdb recomputed calls from the immunoSEQ multiplex PCR reads with MiXCR, one row per CDR3 protein. The repertoire consists of fewer than 300,000 distinct CDR3 sequences, with roughly 84% occurring once and the leading ten covering 0.095% to 0.14%. The sequencing sample was made of CD8+ T cells from PBMCs. The receptors were sampled from a human donor with multiple sclerosis.

The chain employs TRBV29-1 and TRBJ2-7; 12 bases agree with TRBD2. CDR3 length equals 16 residues. V lost 4 bases and J lost 6; bases outside the gene matches: 13. Germline lookup yields CDR1 SQVTM and CDR2 ANQGSEA. The CDR3 sequence is CSVVPPSSGRAGEQYF. CDR3 DNA sequence: TGCAGCGTTGTCCCACCATCTAGCGGGAGGGCCGGCGAGCAGTACTTC.

The chain couples TRBV27 to TRBJ2-7; 7 bases fit TRBD1. V was clipped by 6 bases and J by 1 base; unmatched bases: 6. This CDR3 spans 14 amino acids. The germline V gene encodes CDR1 MNHEY and CDR2 SMNVEV (reference sequence). Here the CDR3 reads CASSSRGKSYEQYF. The DNA of the CDR3 is TGTGCCAGCAGCAGCAGGGGGAAGTCCTACGAGCAGTACTTC.

V gene TRBV7-3 combines with J gene TRBJ2-1, with D possibly TRBD2 on 5 matching bases. The CDR3 totals 14 residues. V lost 1 base, J lost 8 bases, and 12 bases lay in between. CDR1 and CDR2 (germline): SGHTA, FQGTGA. CDR3 sequence: CASSLRLRVDEQFF. CDR3 DNA sequence: TGTGCCAGCAGCTTAAGGTTGCGGGTCGATGAGCAGTTCTTC.

V and J are TRBV5-1 and TRBJ2-1; 8 nucleotides line up with TRBD2. The CDR3 contains 15 residues. Germline CDR1 is SGHRS and CDR2 is YFSETQ. The J segment lost 11 bases and the V segment lost 0 bases, leaving 10 bases of the junction unmatched. CDR3 bases: TGCGCCAGCAGCTTGGCCGTAGCGGGAAGTAGTAAGCAGTTCTTC. It encodes CASSLAVAGSSKQFF. The complete variable domain, with remaining parts taken from reference TRBV5-1 and TRBJ2-1, reads KAGVTQTPRYLIKTRGQQVTLSCSPISGHRSVSWYQQTPGQGLQFLFEYFSETQRNKGNFPGRFSGRQFSNSRSEMNVSTLELGDSALYLCASSLAVAGSSKQFFGPGTRLTVL.

The rearrangement joins TRBV5-6 to TRBJ2-1; 11 bases map to TRBD2. This CDR3 comprises 16 residues. J lost 7 bases, V lost 4 bases, and 10 bases had no gene match. The germline V gene has CDR1 SGHDT and CDR2 YYEEEE. Written as DNA, the CDR3 is TGTGCCAGCAGCGACGTAGCGGGAGGGCCCAGGAATGAGCAGTTCTTC. Its translation: CASSDVAGGPRNEQFF.

The J gene is TRBJ2-2, the V gene TRBV5-6, with TRBD2 matching over 9 bases. The CDR3 runs to 16 residues. J lost 5 bases, V lost 0 bases, and 5 bases had no gene match. CDR1 and CDR2 from the germline V gene are SGHDT and YYEEEE. CDR3 nucleotide sequence: TGTGCCAGCAGCTTGGTTAGCGGGAGTGGTACCGGGGAGCTGTTTTTT. It yields the protein CASSLVSGSGTGELFF.

J is TRBJ1-2 and V is TRBV9; D is unclear. Germline CDR1 and CDR2: SGDLS and YYNGEE. V was clipped by 4 bases and J by 1 base, with 11 bases between them. There are 14 residues in the CDR3. CDR3 sequence reads: CASSPDSDNYGYTF. The CDR3 DNA follows: TGTGCCAGCAGCCCAGACTCGGATAACTATGGCTACACCTTC.

The V call is TRBV2, the J call TRBJ2-5; 8 bases line up with TRBD2. Germline lookup yields CDR1 SNHLY and CDR2 FYNNEI. CDR3 length: 13 amino acids. Trimming took 6 bases from V and 5 from J; bases not matched to a gene: 5. This CDR3 is CASSTGGWETQYF. Written as DNA, the CDR3 is TGTGCCAGCAGCACGGGAGGGTGGGAGACCCAGTACTTC.

The chain has TRBV7-9 and TRBJ1-4; D is ambiguous. This CDR3 has 12 residues. Germline assignment: CDR1 SEHNR and CDR2 FQNEAQ (reference sequence). V lost 1 base and J lost 15, with 12 bases in between. CDR3 sequence: CASSLGRGPLFF. In DNA, the CDR3 is TGTGCCAGCAGCTTAGGACGCGGACCCTTGTTTTTT.

The gene calls are TRBV5-1 and TRBJ2-1, with 10 nucleotides matching TRBD2. V shed 0 bases, J shed 0 bases, and the junction held 3 bases outside the gene matches. The CDR3 length is 17 residues. Germline V gives CDR1 SGHRS, CDR2 YFSETQ. The CDR3, as DNA: TGCGCCAGCAGCTTGGCACTAGCGGGATACTCCTACAATGAGCAGTTCTTC. As protein: CASSLALAGYSYNEQFF.